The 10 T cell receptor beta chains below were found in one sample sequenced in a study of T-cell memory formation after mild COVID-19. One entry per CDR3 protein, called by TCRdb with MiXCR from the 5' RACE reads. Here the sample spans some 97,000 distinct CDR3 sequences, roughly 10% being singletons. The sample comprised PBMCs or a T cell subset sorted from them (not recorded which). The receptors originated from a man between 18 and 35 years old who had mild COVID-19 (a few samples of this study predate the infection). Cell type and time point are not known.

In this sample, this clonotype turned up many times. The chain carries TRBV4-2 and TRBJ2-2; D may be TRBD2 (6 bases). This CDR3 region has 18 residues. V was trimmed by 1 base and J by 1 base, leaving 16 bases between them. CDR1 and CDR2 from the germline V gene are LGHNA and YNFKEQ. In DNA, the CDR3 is TGTGCCAGCAGCCAAGCGGGAGATCTTACTCAGAACACCGGGGAGCTGTTTTTT. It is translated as CASSQAGDLTQNTGELFF.

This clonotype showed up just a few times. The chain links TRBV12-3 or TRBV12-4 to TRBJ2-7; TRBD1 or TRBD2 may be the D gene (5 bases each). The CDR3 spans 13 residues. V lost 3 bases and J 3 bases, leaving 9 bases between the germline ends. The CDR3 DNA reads TGTGCCAGCAGTTTGTTTGGGGGCTACGAGCAGTACGTC. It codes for CASSLFGGYEQYV.

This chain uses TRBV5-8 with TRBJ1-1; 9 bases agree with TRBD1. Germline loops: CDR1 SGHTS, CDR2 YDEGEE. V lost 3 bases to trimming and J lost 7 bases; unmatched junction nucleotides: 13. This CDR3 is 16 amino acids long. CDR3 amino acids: CASSSGTGNLDDEAFF. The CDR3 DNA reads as TGTGCCAGCAGCTCCGGGACAGGGAACCTAGATGATGAAGCTTTCTTT. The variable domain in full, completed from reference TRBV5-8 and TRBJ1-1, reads EAGVTQSPTHLIKTRGQQATLRCSPISGHTSVYWYQQALGLGLQFLLWYDEGEERNRGNFPPRFSGRQFPNYSSELNVNALELEDSALYLCASSSGTGNLDDEAFFGQGTRLTVV.

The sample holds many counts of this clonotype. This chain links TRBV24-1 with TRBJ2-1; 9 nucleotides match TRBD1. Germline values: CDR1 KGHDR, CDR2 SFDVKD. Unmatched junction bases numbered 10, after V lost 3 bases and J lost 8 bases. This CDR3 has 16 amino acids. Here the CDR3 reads CATSDQTGTGWHEQFF. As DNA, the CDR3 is TGTGCCACCAGTGATCAAACTGGGACAGGGTGGCATGAGCAGTTCTTC.

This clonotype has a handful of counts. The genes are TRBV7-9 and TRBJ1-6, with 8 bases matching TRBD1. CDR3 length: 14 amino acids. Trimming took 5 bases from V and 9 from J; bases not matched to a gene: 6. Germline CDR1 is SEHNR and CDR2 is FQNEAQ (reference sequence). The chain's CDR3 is CASSTTGESSPLHF. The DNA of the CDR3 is TGTGCCAGCAGCACGACAGGGGAGAGTTCACCCCTCCACTTT.

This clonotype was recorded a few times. The CDR3 nucleotides read TGCGCCAGCAGCCAAGACGGCCGAACTTTCCAGAGGGGCGAGCAGTACTTC. Its translation is CASSQDGRTFQRGEQYF. The gene calls are TRBV4-3 and TRBJ2-7; tentatively, D is TRBD1 or TRBD2 (5 bases each). V gave up 0 bases and J gave up 6 bases, with 21 bases separating them. Per the germline V gene, CDR1 is LGHNA and CDR2 is YSLEER. The CDR3 extends over 17 amino acids.

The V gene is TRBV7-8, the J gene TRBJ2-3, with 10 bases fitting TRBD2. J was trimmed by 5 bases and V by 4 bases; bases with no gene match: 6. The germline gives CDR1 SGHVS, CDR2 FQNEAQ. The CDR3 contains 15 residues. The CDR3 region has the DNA TGTGCCAGCAGCTATAGCGGGGGGCGAGTAGATACGCAGTATTTT. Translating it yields CASSYSGGRVDTQYF.

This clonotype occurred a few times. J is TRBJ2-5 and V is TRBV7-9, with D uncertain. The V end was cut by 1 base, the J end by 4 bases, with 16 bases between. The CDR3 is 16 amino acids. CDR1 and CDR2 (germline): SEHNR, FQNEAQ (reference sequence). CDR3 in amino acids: CASSLGVVGPGETQYF. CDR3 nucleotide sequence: TGTGCCAGCAGCTTAGGAGTTGTGGGCCCGGGAGAGACCCAGTACTTC.

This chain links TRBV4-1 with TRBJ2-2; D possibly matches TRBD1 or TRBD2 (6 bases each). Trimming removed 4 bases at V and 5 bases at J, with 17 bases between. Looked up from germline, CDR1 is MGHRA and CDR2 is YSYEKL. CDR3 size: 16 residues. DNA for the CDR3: TGCGCCAGCAGCCTCGGGGGCGGAGGGGTGACCGGGGAGCTGTTTTTT. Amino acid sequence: CASSLGGGGVTGELFF.

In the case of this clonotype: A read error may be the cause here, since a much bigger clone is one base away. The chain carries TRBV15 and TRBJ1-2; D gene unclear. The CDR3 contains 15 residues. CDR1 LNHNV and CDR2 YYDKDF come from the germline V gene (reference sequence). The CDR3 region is CATSRDTGGNSGYTF. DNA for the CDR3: TGTGCCACCAGCAGAGATACCGGCGGGAACTCTGGCTACACCTTC.